A single sample is the source of the 15 T cell receptor beta chains below, sequenced in a study of T cells in Graves' hyperthyroidism and ophthalmopathy. Amplification of TCR beta CDR3 regions was performed using RNA transcripts as template. Primed by the HTBI set, a first-round RT-PCR was run on the TCR CDR3. TCRdb reprocessed the multiplex PCR reads with MiXCR, giving one entry per CDR3 protein. The sample includes 400,000 to 450,000 distinct CDR3 sequences, 14% to 15% of them seen just once. Sequencing was performed on blood. The receptors originated from a man in his late teens or twenties with Graves' ophthalmopathy.

This clonotype showed up many times. V and J are TRBV7-2 and TRBJ2-7; the match to TRBD2 covers 9 bases. V lost 2 bases to trimming and J lost 2 bases; unmatched junction nucleotides: 4. Germline-derived CDR1 and CDR2 are SGHTA and FQGNSA. The CDR3 runs 15 residues. In DNA form, the CDR3 reads TGTGCCAGCAGCTTACAAGCGGGGGGTACCTACGAGCAGTACTTC. Protein: CASSLQAGGTYEQYF. The variable domain in full, with the rest retrieved from reference TRBV7-2 and TRBJ2-7, is GAGVSQSPSNKVTEKGKDVELRCDPISGHTALYWYRQSLGQGLEFLIYFQGNSAPDKSGLPSDRFSAERTGGSVSTLTIQRTQQEDSAVYLCASSLQAGGTYEQYFGPGTRLTVT.

About this clonotype: The CDR3 carries no conserved terminal phenylalanine or tryptophan, so it likely arises from a read error. V and J are TRBV4-1 and TRBJ2-7, with D unresolved. V shed 0 bases and J shed 0 bases, with 6 bases lying between them. This CDR3 has 14 residues. The germline gives CDR1 MGHRA, CDR2 YSYEKL. For the CDR3, the DNA is TGCGCCAGCAGCCAAGAGGGGTTCTCCTACGAGCAGTACCTC. Translation gives CASSQEGFSYEQYL.

In this sample, this clonotype turned up many times. The chain recombines TRBV29-1 with TRBJ2-5; 12 positions match TRBD2. Germline V gene data show CDR1 as SQVTM and CDR2 as ANQGSEA. Trimming took 6 bases from V and 1 from J; bases not matched to a gene: 9. There are 16 residues in the CDR3. The CDR3 nucleotides read TGCAGCGTCAACGGACTAGCGGGGATAATCCAAGAGACCCAGTACTTC. It yields the protein CSVNGLAGIIQETQYF.

This chain joins TRBV20-1 and TRBJ2-5; the match to TRBD2 covers 8 bases. J was trimmed by 4 bases and V by 0 bases; bases with no gene match: 7. In germline, CDR1 is DFQATT, CDR2 SNEGSKA (reference sequence). The CDR3 runs to 15 residues. For the CDR3, the DNA is TGCAGTGCTAGAGATGGCGGGAGGCCGGGAGAGACCCAGTACTTC. It is translated as CSARDGGRPGETQYF.

This clonotype occurred many times. The chain couples TRBV30 to TRBJ1-1; D unresolved. The CDR3 covers 14 residues. In germline, CDR1 is GTSNPN, CDR2 SVGIG (reference sequence). Trimming cost V 2 bases and J 3 bases, with 13 bases left between them. DNA of the CDR3: TGTGCCTGGAGTCCCTACACACTCTACACTGAAGCTTTCTTT. Protein sequence: CAWSPYTLYTEAFF.

The CDR3 here is CASSIEGGALRNQPQHF. Written as DNA, the CDR3 is TGTGCCAGTAGTATAGAGGGGGGGGCGTTGCGCAATCAGCCCCAGCATTTT. The chain links TRBV19 to TRBJ1-5, with D possibly TRBD1 on 6 matching bases. V dropped 0 bases and J dropped 2 bases, with 14 bases sitting between them. The CDR3 totals 17 residues. Germline V CDR1 and CDR2: LNHDA, SQIVND (reference sequence).

The rearrangement joins TRBV5-1 to TRBJ1-1, with 9 nucleotides matching TRBD1. The CDR3 covers 20 residues. V shed 1 base, J shed 0 bases, and the junction held 16 bases outside the gene matches. Germline V lookup: CDR1 SGHRS, CDR2 YFSETQ. CDR3 protein: CASSLYSPSRDRVVNTEAFF. The CDR3 DNA sequence: TGCGCCAGCAGCTTGTATTCCCCGTCCCGGGACAGGGTTGTGAACACTGAAGCTTTCTTT.

This clonotype was detected many times. This sequence joins TRBV9 and TRBJ1-6; D is unclear. The CDR3 loop spans 17 amino acids. The germline gives CDR1 SGDLS, CDR2 YYNGEE. Between the trimmed V and J ends, which lost 0 bases and 0 bases, there was a span of 10 bases. CDR3 nucleotide sequence: TGTGCCAGCAGCGTAGAACCCGGGAGCTCCTATAATTCACCCCTCCACTTT. This gives the protein CASSVEPGSSYNSPLHF.

This clonotype was seen at least ten times. This chain uses TRBV20-1 with TRBJ1-5, with TRBD1 identical over 10 bases. Per the germline V gene, CDR1 is DFQATT and CDR2 is SNEGSKA (reference sequence). This CDR3 region has 14 residues. V gave up 4 bases and J gave up 1 base; unmatched junction bases: 1. The CDR3 spells CSAKTGGSNQPQHF. CDR3 nucleotides: TGCAGTGCTAAGACAGGGGGCAGCAATCAGCCCCAGCATTTT.

This clonotype was picked up many times. The chain combines TRBV6-1 with TRBJ1-5; D remains unclear. V gave up 1 base and J gave up 3 bases, with 10 bases separating them. From germline, CDR1 is MNHNS and CDR2 SASEGT. This CDR3 region has 15 residues. For the CDR3, the DNA is TGTGCCAGCAGTGAAGGATGGCGGATCAATCAGCCCCAGCATTTT. It codes for CASSEGWRINQPQHF.

The chain recombines TRBV28 with TRBJ1-2, with 8 positions matching TRBD1. This CDR3 has 13 amino acids. Germline CDR1 is MDHEN and CDR2 is SYDVKM. V gave up 8 bases and J gave up 6 bases; unmatched junction bases: 8. The CDR3 spells CASVSGGMNGYTF. Here the CDR3 DNA reads TGTGCCAGCGTATCAGGGGGCATGAATGGCTACACCTTC.

This clonotype appeared a few times. The rearrangement uses TRBV20-1 and TRBJ2-3, with D perhaps TRBD1 (6 bases). Trimming removed 2 bases from V and 3 bases from J, with 6 bases in between. From germline, CDR1 is DFQATT and CDR2 SNEGSKA (reference sequence). The CDR3 extends over 12 amino acids. The CDR3 DNA reads TGCAGTGCTAGACAGGGGACAGATACGCAGTATTTT. Residues: CSARQGTDTQYF.

This clonotype was counted a few times. The chain employs TRBV29-1 and TRBJ2-3; 11 bases agree with TRBD1. CDR1 SQVTM and CDR2 ANQGSEA come from the germline V gene. V shed 4 bases, J shed 6 bases, and the junction held 6 bases outside the gene matches. The CDR3 runs 14 residues. The CDR3 DNA follows: TGCAGCGTTGTTGGGGACAGGGGGGATGATACGCAGTATTTT. It encodes CSVVGDRGDDTQYF.

This clonotype has a single count. A much larger clone differs by one base, so this may be a read error. The CDR3 DNA is TGTGCCAGCGGTAACAACGGGGATGAGCAGTTCTTC. Amino acids: CASGNNGDEQFF. V gene TRBV6-5 combines with J gene TRBJ2-1, with D possibly TRBD2 on 5 matching bases. Germline V gene sequence: CDR1 MNHEY, CDR2 SVGAGI. The CDR3 sequence is 12 residues long. The germline V and J ends were trimmed by 8 bases and 8 bases, with 13 bases remaining between them.

A note on this clonotype: This may arise from a read error, as a much more abundant clone is one base away. This sequence joins TRBV3-1 and TRBJ2-7; weak D call: TRBD2 (6 bases). CDR1 is LGHDT and CDR2 is YNNKEL in the germline V gene (reference sequence). This CDR3 is 17 amino acids long. The ends were cut back, 1 base at V and 7 bases at J, with 23 bases in the middle. CDR3 sequence: CASSQGPVATRGHEQYF. The CDR3 DNA is TGTGCCAGCAGCCAAGGCCCGGTCGCGACTAGAGGCCATGAGCAGTACTTC.